The 13 T cell receptor beta chains presented below share a single source sample, sequenced in a study of tumor-infiltrating lymphocytes in primary liver carcinoma. From about 0.45 ug total RNA, TCR beta cDNA was generated with a primer in the constant region. Modified slightly, ARM-PCR produced TCR beta libraries over three nested multiplex PCR rounds. The two initial PCR rounds, about 9 cycles each, used TRBV1-TRBV30 forward and C-beta reverse primers. TCRdb passed the multiplex PCR reads through MiXCR, listing each CDR3 protein once. Found here are about 310,000 distinct CDR3 sequences, less than 75% of them singletons; the top ten hold approximately 9%. Unsorted whole blood supplied the blood RNA, and germline DNA was isolated too. The sample comprised peripheral blood. These receptors all come from a man aged 35 to 55 with primary liver carcinoma and hepatitis B virus infection.

Details on this clonotype: At one boundary the junction diverges from the germline segment, which might be a read error. The chain is built from TRBV19 and TRBJ2-3; D is undetermined. The CDR3 extends over 15 amino acids. CDR1 is LNHDA and CDR2 is SQIVND in the germline V gene (reference sequence). In nucleotides, the CDR3 is TGCGCCAGTAGTACAGACGGGTTGCCCCCAGATACGCAGTATTTT. Encoded protein: CASSTDGLPPDTQYF.

This clonotype was picked up many times. The chain couples TRBV2 to TRBJ2-1, with 7 positions matching TRBD2. CDR3 size: 15 residues. J was trimmed by 8 bases and V by 5 bases; bases with no gene match: 12. Germline V gene sequence: CDR1 SNHLY, CDR2 FYNNEI. CDR3 in amino acids: CASSLRDYFRYEQFF. The DNA for the CDR3 is TGTGCCAGCAGTCTCCGGGACTACTTTCGCTATGAGCAGTTCTTC.

This clonotype was seen a few times. A much larger clone sits a single nucleotide away, making a read error possible. The chain joins TRBV29-1 to TRBJ2-7, with D unresolved. The V and J ends lost 4 bases and 3 bases respectively, with 10 bases between them. CDR3 size: 12 residues. Germline V lookup: CDR1 SQVTM, CDR2 ANQGSEA. The CDR3 loop reads CSVGNSFYEQYF. The CDR3 DNA follows: TGCAGCGTTGGGAACAGTTTCTACGAGCAGTACTTC.

About this clonotype: A single base separates this from a much larger clone, so it may be a read error. The V call is TRBV6-2 or TRBV6-3, the J call TRBJ2-3, with TRBD1 matching over 7 bases. Germline CDR1 reads MNHEY; CDR2 reads SVGEGT. The length of the CDR3 is 14 residues. CDR3 in amino acids: CASSYGPGTDAQYF. CDR3 DNA: TGTGCCAGCAGTTACGGGCCGGGGACAGATGCGCAGTATTTT.

Notes on this clonotype: Germline and junction disagree at one end, which may indicate a read error. The chain joins TRBV28 to TRBJ2-5, with D maybe TRBD2 (5 bases). This CDR3 has 13 amino acids. Germline V lookup: CDR1 MDHEN, CDR2 SYDVKM. The CDR3 loop reads CASSLGAPEIQYF. The CDR3 DNA follows: TGTGCCAGCAGTTTGGGAGCCCCGGAGATCCAGTACTTC.

About this clonotype itself: A much larger clone sits a single nucleotide away, making a read error possible. This chain uses TRBV12-3 or TRBV12-4 with TRBJ2-5; either TRBD1 or TRBD2 may fit D (5 bases each). Trimming took off 5 bases at V and 4 bases at J, with 20 bases between the two ends. The CDR3 runs 16 residues. The CDR3: CASSTLRGGLGETQYF. CDR3 in DNA: TGTGCCAGCAGTACTCTCCGGGGCGGGCTAGGAGAGACCCAGTACTTC.

The sample holds a few counts of this clonotype. This may arise from a read error, as a much more abundant clone is one base away. The genes are TRBV6-2 or TRBV6-3 and TRBJ2-3, with D possibly being TRBD2 (5 bases). From germline, CDR1 is MNHEY and CDR2 SVGEGT. This CDR3 has 13 residues. CDR3 sequence reads: CASSYSWENTHYF. CDR3 DNA sequence: TGTGCCAGCAGTTACTCGTGGGAGAATACGCATTATTTT.

The sample holds a few counts of this clonotype. The chain is built from TRBV29-1 and TRBJ2-1; D unclear. CDR1 and CDR2 (germline): SQVTM, ANQGSEA. This CDR3 is built from 12 residues. The CDR3 nucleotides are TGCGGCGATGAACCCGTTTCGTATGAGCAGTTCTTC. Residues: CGDEPVSYEQFF.

Of note for this clonotype: It may be a read error: a sequence one base away is much more abundant. The J gene is TRBJ2-7, the V gene TRBV29-1; 10 bases agree with TRBD1. The CDR3 covers 13 residues. Germline loops: CDR1 SQVTM, CDR2 ANQGSEA. The junction had 7 bases not matched to a gene; V was cut back by 6 bases and J by 5 bases. The CDR3 DNA reads as TGCAGCGTCGACAGGGGGCTATGTAACGAGCAGTACTTC. Translating it yields CSVDRGLCNEQYF.

About this clonotype: A much larger clone lies one base from this, so it may be a read error. The rearrangement links TRBV29-1 to TRBJ1-2; the D is unclear. The CDR3 totals 12 residues. V lost 4 bases and J lost 4, with 10 bases in between. Germline assignment: CDR1 SQVTM and CDR2 ANQGSEA. As DNA, the CDR3 is TGCAGCGTTGTAGTATGGGCCTATGGCTACACCTTC. Protein sequence: CSVVVWAYGYTF.

Notes on this clonotype: Germline is not matched at one junction end, which may reflect a read error. The J gene is TRBJ2-7, the V gene TRBV29-1, with 9 positions matching TRBD1. This CDR3 comprises 12 residues. Germline V lookup: CDR1 SQVTM, CDR2 ANQGSEA. The CDR3 is CSIRGQGYERYF. As DNA, the CDR3 is TGCAGCATTCGGGGACAGGGCTACGAGCGGTACTTC.

Concerning this clonotype itself: A junction end diverges from the germline sequence, so it may reflect a read error. This rearrangement joins TRBV14 to TRBJ2-3; D is tentatively TRBD1 or TRBD2 (5 bases each). This CDR3 contains 13 residues. CDR1 and CDR2 (germline): SGHDN, FVKESK. The DNA of the CDR3 is TGTGCCGGCAGCCCGACAGAACAGACTACGCAGTACTTT. It is translated as CAGSPTEQTTQYF.

This clonotype was counted many times. The V call is TRBV4-1, the J call TRBJ2-7; tentatively, D is TRBD2 (6 bases). The germline V gene encodes CDR1 MGHRA and CDR2 YSYEKL. V shed 3 bases and J shed 3 bases, with 21 bases lying between them. The CDR3 totals 17 residues. The CDR3 coding sequence is TGCGCCAGCAGCCAGGAGGATTCCGGGACTGCTCTCTACGAGCAGTACTTC. Translated: CASSQEDSGTALYEQYF.